Below, 25 T cell receptor beta chains from the same sample are listed, as sequenced in a study of blood T cells in healthy people across ages. Combining a sample-barcoded 5' primer with a J-beta primer mix, a second PCR ran for roughly 7 to 11 cycles. One entry per CDR3 protein results from TCRdb running MiXCR on the 5' RACE reads. The repertoire holds 1.4 million to 1.5 million distinct CDR3 sequences, with 42% as singletons. Sequenced sample: blood. These receptors originate from a woman aged 18-30 years in good health.

The chain carries TRBV15 and TRBJ2-7; no clear D gene. Trimming took 0 bases from V and 7 from J, leaving 7 bases between them. The CDR3 is 12 residues long. The germline V gene has CDR1 LNHNV and CDR2 YYDKDF (reference sequence). CDR3 residues: CATSRDNFEQYF. CDR3 in DNA: TGTGCCACCAGCAGAGATAATTTTGAGCAGTACTTC.

The rearrangement joins TRBV27 to TRBJ1-2; D remains unclear. Between the trimmed V and J ends, which lost 3 bases and 8 bases, there was a span of 13 bases. Germline loops: CDR1 MNHEY, CDR2 SMNVEV (reference sequence). This CDR3 is 13 amino acids long. CDR3: CASSLVGMWGYTF. CDR3 DNA: TGTGCCAGCAGTTTGGTAGGGATGTGGGGCTACACCTTC.

This chain connects TRBV12-3 or TRBV12-4 to TRBJ2-7; no firm D call. The CDR3 has 13 amino acids. Trimming stripped 6 bases from V and 3 bases from J, with 12 bases between. The CDR3 coding sequence is TGTGCCAGCAGGACGGGTCCTCACTACGAGCAGTACTTC. It encodes CASRTGPHYEQYF.

Note on this clonotype: One junction end does not reproduce the germline sequence, and a read error may be involved. V usage is TRBV6-5 and J usage is TRBJ2-3; D is undetermined. From germline, CDR1 is MNHEY and CDR2 SVGAGI. The CDR3 sequence is 16 residues long. The CDR3 region has the DNA TGTGCCAACAGTACCGGATTAGGTCTTAGCACAGATACGCAGTATTTT. This codes for CANSTGLGLSTDTQYF.

The chain couples TRBV10-3 to TRBJ2-3, with 8 nucleotides matching TRBD1. Germline trimming cut 0 bases from V and 4 bases from J; bases unmatched to any gene: 0. Germline values: CDR1 ENHRY, CDR2 SYGVKD. CDR3 length: 14 residues. CDR3 sequence (DNA): TGTGCCATCAGTGAGTCGACAGGGGCAGATACGCAGTATTTT. It specifies CAISESTGADTQYF.

The chain is built from TRBV7-9 and TRBJ1-5; D is ambiguous. This CDR3 region has 15 residues. The V and J ends lost 1 base and 6 bases respectively, with 13 bases between them. CDR1 and CDR2 from the germline V gene are SEHNR and FQNEAQ (reference sequence). The CDR3 DNA is TGTGCCAGCAGCTTAGATTTTGTGTCCGGTCAGCCCCAGCATTTT. It specifies CASSLDFVSGQPQHF.

V and J are TRBV4-1 and TRBJ1-1; 12 nucleotides agree with TRBD1. J gave up 5 bases and V 4 bases, and 5 bases lay outside the gene matches. The germline gives CDR1 MGHRA, CDR2 YSYEKL. This CDR3 region has 15 residues. The chain's CDR3 is CASSLEGQGATEAFF. DNA of the CDR3: TGCGCCAGCAGCCTAGAGGGACAGGGGGCGACTGAAGCTTTCTTT.

The CDR3 DNA reads TGTGCCAGCAGCCCCTCTAGGGCCGGGACAGATACGCAGTATTTT. It is translated as CASSPSRAGTDTQYF. V gene TRBV7-3 combines with J gene TRBJ2-3; unclear D gene. The CDR3 totals 15 residues. The germline gives CDR1 SGHTA, CDR2 FQGTGA. Trimming removed 5 bases from V and 3 bases from J, with 15 bases in between.

This clonotype has a handful of counts. The chain recombines TRBV20-1 with TRBJ2-3, with 11 bases lining up with TRBD2. V lost 7 bases to trimming and J lost 0 bases; unmatched junction nucleotides: 6. This CDR3 spans 15 amino acids. Germline V gene sequence: CDR1 DFQATT, CDR2 SNEGSKA (reference sequence). In nucleotides, the CDR3 is TGCAGTGTGGCCGGGACTAGCGGTAGCACAGATACGCAGTATTTT. It is translated as CSVAGTSGSTDTQYF.

The chain recombines TRBV12-3 or TRBV12-4 with TRBJ1-2; D is undetermined. The ends were cut back, 1 base at V and 2 bases at J, with 14 bases in the middle. The CDR3 contains 16 residues. CDR3 loop: CASSLVPTGLNYGYTF. The CDR3 DNA reads as TGTGCCAGCAGTTTAGTGCCAACCGGCCTAAACTATGGCTACACCTTC.

The count of this clonotype is one. The rearrangement uses TRBV20-1 and TRBJ1-4; D gene ambiguous. Deletions cut 3 bases from V and 1 base from J, with 15 bases between. Germline V gene data show CDR1 as DFQATT and CDR2 as SNEGSKA (reference sequence). The CDR3 runs to 16 residues. The CDR3 bases are TGCAGTGCTAGTGGTAACCAACGGGGAACTAATGAAAAACTGTTTTTT. Amino acids: CSASGNQRGTNEKLFF.

This clonotype was counted only a few times. The chain has TRBV12-3 or TRBV12-4 and TRBJ1-4; no clear D gene. The CDR3 has 14 residues. V lost 1 base and J lost 3, with 6 bases in between. In nucleotides, the CDR3 is TGTGCCAGCAGTTTAGGGAGGGCTAATGAAAAACTGTTTTTT. It yields the protein CASSLGRANEKLFF.

This clonotype was found a few times. The chain links TRBV7-9 to TRBJ2-1; tentative D call: TRBD2 (6 bases). Germline assignment: CDR1 SEHNR and CDR2 FQNEAQ (reference sequence). This CDR3 is 14 amino acids long. Trimming pared 2 bases from V and 10 bases from J, leaving 15 bases between. Written as DNA, the CDR3 is TGTGCCAGCAGCTTATTCGGGTCTGGAGGGGAGCAGTTCTTC. This gives the protein CASSLFGSGGEQFF.

There are a few counts of this clonotype. The chain links TRBV6-5 to TRBJ2-3; TRBD2 matches at 12 bases. Germline values: CDR1 MNHEY, CDR2 SVGAGI. Losses at the gene ends were 7 bases for V and 6 bases for J; bases not matched to a gene: 8. The CDR3 runs 15 residues. The CDR3 region is CASIPSGGEGDTQYF. As DNA, the CDR3 is TGTGCCAGCATACCTAGCGGGGGGGAGGGGGATACGCAGTATTTT.

The chain has TRBV25-1 and TRBJ2-1, with D tentatively TRBD1 or TRBD2 (5 bases each). V gave up 7 bases and J gave up 7 bases, with 26 bases separating them. CDR1 and CDR2 (germline): MGHDK, SYGVNS. CDR3 length: 17 residues. The CDR3 sequence: CASTPEAHGAWGNEQFF. The CDR3 DNA is TGTGCCAGCACCCCAGAGGCCCACGGGGCTTGGGGGAATGAGCAGTTCTTC.

The chain recombines TRBV6-1 with TRBJ2-5, with D perhaps matching TRBD2 (7 bases). The CDR3 covers 15 residues. The germline V gene encodes CDR1 MNHNS and CDR2 SASEGT. V lost 1 base and J lost 5, with 14 bases in between. The CDR3 here is CASSEVGGGWETQYF. The DNA for the CDR3 is TGTGCCAGCAGTGAAGTGGGAGGGGGATGGGAGACCCAGTACTTC.

The chain has TRBV12-3 or TRBV12-4 and TRBJ2-5; 11 bases are a match to TRBD2. With the DNA end fitting TRBJ2-7 better, the J assignment may be wrong. The CDR3 contains 16 residues. The CDR3 nucleotides read TGTGCCAGCAGTTTAGAAAGGGCTAGCGGGGGGTACGAGCAGTACTTC. It is translated as CASSLERASGGYEQYF.

The chain carries TRBV20-1 and TRBJ2-5; TRBD1 might be the D (6 bases). The CDR3 contains 14 residues. The V gene lost 1 base and the J gene lost 5 bases, with 14 bases spanning the gap. The germline gives CDR1 DFQATT, CDR2 SNEGSKA (reference sequence). The CDR3 region has the DNA TGCAGTGCTAGAGTAGCTACAGGGATGGAGACCCAGTACTTC. Amino acid sequence: CSARVATGMETQYF.

The chain is built from TRBV5-1 and TRBJ2-5; D unresolved. This CDR3 spans 15 amino acids. The V and J ends lost 2 bases and 1 base respectively, with 12 bases between them. The V gene's germline CDR1 is SGHRS and CDR2 YFSETQ. The CDR3 DNA reads TGCGCCAGCAGCTTCGTGATCCTCGGCCAAGAGACCCAGTACTTC. This sequence encodes CASSFVILGQETQYF. Supplemented by reference TRBV5-1 and TRBJ2-5, the full variable domain reads KAGVTQTPRYLIKTRGQQVTLSCSPISGHRSVSWYQQTPGQGLQFLFEYFSETQRNKGNFPGRFSGRQFSNSRSEMNVSTLELGDSALYLCASSFVILGQETQYFGPGTRLLVL.

The chain combines TRBV12-3 or TRBV12-4 with TRBJ2-1, with TRBD2 matching over 7 bases. With 5 bases clipped from V and 6 bases from J, the junction kept 10 bases outside the gene matches. The length of the CDR3 is 15 residues. The CDR3: CASSPGRGRVNEQFF. The CDR3 DNA sequence: TGTGCCAGCAGTCCGGGGAGGGGCAGGGTCAATGAGCAGTTCTTC.

A remark on this clonotype: One junction end does not reproduce the germline sequence, and a read error may be involved. The chain is built from TRBV9 and TRBJ2-1, with D unresolved. Germline values: CDR1 SGDLS, CDR2 YYNGEE. The CDR3 has 17 residues. The CDR3 DNA sequence: TGTGCCAGCTGCGTAGAGGCTGGAAACTCACCGATAAATGAGCAGTTCTTC. Residues: CASCVEAGNSPINEQFF.

The V gene is TRBV7-9, the J gene TRBJ2-1; the D is unclear. The ends were cut back, 1 base at V and 8 bases at J, with 24 bases in the middle. This CDR3 has 18 residues. The germline gives CDR1 SEHNR, CDR2 FQNEAQ (reference sequence). The CDR3 region has the DNA TGTGCCAGCAGCTTAGTCTTTGGGGAAAAGATTGTTGCCGATGAGCAGTTCTTC. Residues: CASSLVFGEKIVADEQFF.

In this sample, this clonotype turned up a few times. This rearrangement joins TRBV4-1 to TRBJ2-3; TRBD2 aligns across 7 bases. After removal of 0 bases from V and 9 bases from J, the junction contained 18 bases not matched to a gene. This CDR3 has 18 amino acids. Germline loops: CDR1 MGHRA, CDR2 YSYEKL. This CDR3 is CASSQDWGGRAMGDTQYF. In nucleotides, the CDR3 is TGCGCCAGCAGCCAAGATTGGGGCGGGAGAGCTATGGGGGACACGCAGTATTTT.

V usage is TRBV12-5 and J usage is TRBJ2-5; perhaps TRBD2 as D (6 bases). The CDR3 is 13 amino acids. CDR1 LGHNT and CDR2 FRNRAP come from the germline V gene. V lost 5 bases and J 4 bases, leaving 11 bases between the germline ends. CDR3 protein: CASGPQGGETQYF. The CDR3 nucleotides are TGTGCTAGTGGTCCCCAGGGAGGAGAGACCCAGTACTTC.

The chain combines TRBV11-2 with TRBJ2-1, with D tentatively TRBD2 (6 bases). The CDR3 loop spans 14 amino acids. Germline lookup yields CDR1 SGHAT and CDR2 FQNNGV. The ends were cut back, 0 bases at V and 9 bases at J, with 12 bases in the middle. CDR3 sequence reads: CASSLETRSGEQFF. The CDR3 DNA reads as TGTGCCAGCAGCTTAGAGACTAGGTCAGGTGAGCAGTTCTTC.